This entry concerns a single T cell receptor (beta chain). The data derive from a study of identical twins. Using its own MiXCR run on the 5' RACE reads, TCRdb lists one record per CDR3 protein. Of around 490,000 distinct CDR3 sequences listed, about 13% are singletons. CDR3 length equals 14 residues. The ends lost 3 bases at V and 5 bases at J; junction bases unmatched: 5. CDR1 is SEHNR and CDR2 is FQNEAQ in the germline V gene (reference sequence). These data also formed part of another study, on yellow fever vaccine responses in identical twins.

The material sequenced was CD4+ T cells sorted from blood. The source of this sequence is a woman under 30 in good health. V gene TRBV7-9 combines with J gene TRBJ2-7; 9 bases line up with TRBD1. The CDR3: CASSFWDRVNEQYF. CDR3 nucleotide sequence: TGTGCCAGCAGCTTCTGGGACAGGGTGAACGAGCAGTACTTC.